The 9 T cell receptor beta chains given below trace back to one sample, sequenced in a study of CD8 T cells in Susac syndrome. The RNA input was about 0.5 to 1 ug, and it was reverse transcribed with random hexamers. TCRdb reprocessed the immunoSEQ multiplex PCR reads via MiXCR and lists one record per CDR3 protein. Among 150,000 to 200,000 distinct CDR3 sequences listed, around 94% were seen once. Material: CD4+ T cells from PBMCs. These receptors were collected from a human donor in good health.

The chain combines TRBV27 with TRBJ1-2; no firm D call. Trimming pared 5 bases from V and 5 bases from J, leaving 18 bases between. Looked up from germline, CDR1 is MNHEY and CDR2 is SMNVEV (reference sequence). This CDR3 region has 15 residues. CDR3 coding DNA: TGTGCCAGCAGTACTATCGCCCAGGCGAAGTATGGCTACACCTTC. This sequence encodes CASSTIAQAKYGYTF.

The CDR3 sequence: CASSSGTGPIRGPLHF. The CDR3 nucleotides read TGCGCCAGCAGCTCGGGGACAGGACCCATTCGTGGACCCCTCCACTTT. The chain recombines TRBV5-1 with TRBJ1-6; 8 nucleotides line up with TRBD1. The CDR3 loop spans 16 amino acids. Trimming at V came to 3 bases and at J to 12 bases, leaving 14 bases not matched to a gene. Germline CDR1 and CDR2: SGHRS and YFSETQ.

The chain employs TRBV24-1 and TRBJ2-7; D is ambiguous. Germline-derived CDR1 and CDR2 are KGHDR and SFDVKD. Trimming removed 2 bases from V and 2 bases from J, with 9 bases in between. The CDR3 has 14 amino acids. The CDR3 DNA reads as TGTGCCACCAGTGATTCTAAGAACCCCTACGAGCAGTACTTC. Translating gives CATSDSKNPYEQYF.

This chain uses TRBV7-9 with TRBJ1-1, with D perhaps matching TRBD1 (5 bases). V lost 3 bases and J lost 1, with 12 bases in between. The germline gives CDR1 SEHNR, CDR2 FQNEAQ (reference sequence). This CDR3 spans 15 amino acids. The CDR3 loop is CASSLQGMGNTEAFF. The CDR3 DNA sequence: TGTGCCAGCAGCTTGCAGGGAATGGGGAACACTGAAGCTTTCTTT.

The CDR3 is CASSQEPGRDNSPLHF. The CDR3 bases are TGCGCCAGCAGCCAAGAACCGGGACGGGATAATTCACCCCTCCACTTT. The rearrangement joins TRBV5-1 to TRBJ1-6, with D maybe TRBD1 (5 bases). The CDR3 has 16 residues. In germline, CDR1 is SGHRS, CDR2 YFSETQ. Trimming took 4 bases from V and 5 from J, leaving 16 bases between them.

This clonotype was seen once. The V and J genes are TRBV6-1 and TRBJ2-1; TRBD1 is a possible D gene (6 bases). V dropped 6 bases and J dropped 8 bases, with 11 bases sitting between them. The CDR3 has 12 residues. Germline CDR1 reads MNHNS; CDR2 reads SASEGT. The CDR3 nucleotides are TGTGCCAGCAGCCACAGGGACGATGAGCAGTTCTTC. This gives the protein CASSHRDDEQFF.

J is TRBJ2-7 and V is TRBV7-9; TRBD1 is a possible D gene (6 bases). The CDR3 totals 13 residues. The germline CDR1 and CDR2 sequences are SEHNR and FQNEAQ (reference sequence). The V and J ends lost 2 bases and 5 bases respectively, with 10 bases between them. For the CDR3, the DNA is TGTGCCAGCAGCTTATCGGCAGGGGACGAGCAGTACTTC. This codes for CASSLSAGDEQYF.

The chain employs TRBV20-1 and TRBJ1-1; 7 positions agree with TRBD1. J lost 10 bases, V lost 6 bases, and 8 bases had no gene match. CDR3 length: 11 residues. CDR1 is DFQATT and CDR2 is SNEGSKA in the germline V gene (reference sequence). The CDR3 spells CSAGGRGLAFF. CDR3 in DNA: TGCAGTGCCGGGGGCAGGGGGTTAGCTTTCTTT.

This clonotype was recorded a few times. The chain has TRBV7-9 and TRBJ2-5; a weak D match, TRBD1 (5 bases). Germline CDR1 reads SEHNR; CDR2 reads FQNEAQ (reference sequence). V lost 5 bases and J lost 1, with 8 bases in between. There are 13 residues in the CDR3. CDR3 region: CASSPTVQETQYF. The CDR3 DNA reads as TGTGCCAGCAGCCCGACAGTCCAAGAGACCCAGTACTTC.